This T cell receptor (beta chain) appears in the sequencing data of a study of blood T cell repertoires in COVID-19. The sample holds one count of this clone. The table came from immunoSEQ multiplex PCR; TCRdb's copy has only in-frame clones and leaves some out. The sample holds over 200,000 clones, about 85% seen once. The specimen was peripheral blood. The receptor comes from a woman aged 18-35 years who had recovered from COVID-19.

The CDR3 reads CAWASGINEQFF. The CDR3 DNA reads as TGTGCCTGGGCTAGCGGGATCAATGAGCAGTTCTTC. The V gene is TRBV30, the J gene TRBJ2-1, with 9 positions matching TRBD2. The CDR3 totals 12 residues. V gave up 5 bases and J gave up 6 bases; unmatched junction bases: 2. CDR1 is GTSNPN, CDR2 SVGIG, per germline (reference sequence).